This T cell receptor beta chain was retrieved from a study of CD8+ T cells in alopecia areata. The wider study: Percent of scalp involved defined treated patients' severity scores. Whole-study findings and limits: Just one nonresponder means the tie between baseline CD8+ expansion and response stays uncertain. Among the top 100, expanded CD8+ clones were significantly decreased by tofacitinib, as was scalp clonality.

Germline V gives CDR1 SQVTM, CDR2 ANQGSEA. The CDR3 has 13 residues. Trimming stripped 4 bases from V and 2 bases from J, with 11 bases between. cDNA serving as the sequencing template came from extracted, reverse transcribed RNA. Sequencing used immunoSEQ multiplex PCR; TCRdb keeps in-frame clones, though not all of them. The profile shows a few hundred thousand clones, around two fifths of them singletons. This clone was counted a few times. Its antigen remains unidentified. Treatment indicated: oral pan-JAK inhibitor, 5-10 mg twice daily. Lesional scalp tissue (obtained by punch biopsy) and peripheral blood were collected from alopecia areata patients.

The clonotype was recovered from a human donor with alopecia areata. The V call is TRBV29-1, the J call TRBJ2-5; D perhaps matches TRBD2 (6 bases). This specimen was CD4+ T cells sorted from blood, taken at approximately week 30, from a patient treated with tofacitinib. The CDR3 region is CSVGGDGQETQYF. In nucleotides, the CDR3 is TGCAGCGTTGGGGGGGACGGACAAGAGACCCAGTACTTC.